At least ten counts were recorded for the clone carrying this TCR beta chain. The target antigen is unknown. The lymph nodes were axillary draining lymph nodes from breast cancer patients. This entry is derived from a study of breast tumors, draining lymph nodes, adjacent tissues. Overall study results and limits: That most tumor T cells come from lymph nodes remained unproven. Tumor TCR diversity was below lymph nodes but above nontumor tissue. Luminal-like breast cancer showed significantly higher tumor–nontumor repertoire similarity than basal-like. Most tumor T cells seemingly derive from lymph node, then expand in tumor.

Each CDR3 protein gets one entry after TCRdb re-called the multiplex PCR reads with MiXCR. The data show about 200,000 distinct CDR3 sequences, approximately 33% seen once. The sequenced sample was axillary lymph node tissue. This clonotype was sampled from a female donor with breast cancer. Some clones in this sample may be carry-over from other donors' samples.

The CDR3 here is CASKQGGNQPQHF. In DNA, the CDR3 is TGTGCCAGCAAACAGGGAGGCAATCAGCCCCAGCATTTT. This chain joins TRBV6-6 and TRBJ1-5; TRBD1 is a possible D gene (6 bases). Between the trimmed V and J ends, which lost 7 bases and 2 bases, there was a span of 9 bases. This CDR3 is 13 amino acids long. Germline V gene lookup returns CDR1 MNHNY and CDR2 SVGAGI (reference sequence).